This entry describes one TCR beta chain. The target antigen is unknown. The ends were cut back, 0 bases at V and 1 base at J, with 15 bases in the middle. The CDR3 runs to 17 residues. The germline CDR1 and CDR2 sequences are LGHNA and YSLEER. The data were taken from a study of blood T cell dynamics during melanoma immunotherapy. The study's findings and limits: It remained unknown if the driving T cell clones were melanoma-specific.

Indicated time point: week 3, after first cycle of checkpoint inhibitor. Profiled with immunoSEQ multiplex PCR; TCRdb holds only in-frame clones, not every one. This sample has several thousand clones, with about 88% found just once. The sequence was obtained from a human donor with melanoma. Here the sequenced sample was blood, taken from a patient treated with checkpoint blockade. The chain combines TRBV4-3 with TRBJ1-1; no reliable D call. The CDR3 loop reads CASSQEVGQVRNTEAFF. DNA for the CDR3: TGCGCCAGCAGCCAAGAGGTGGGTCAGGTTAGGAACACTGAAGCTTTCTTT.